This TCR beta chain originates from a study of blood T cell repertoires in COVID-19. The V end was cut by 7 bases, the J end by 5 bases, with 12 bases between. The V gene's germline CDR1 is LNHDA and CDR2 SQIVND (reference sequence). CDR3 length: 14 amino acids. Some clones are missing from TCRdb's copy, which holds only in-frame ones; the method was immunoSEQ multiplex PCR. This sample has 150,000 to 200,000 clones, with around 84% found just once. The chain employs TRBV19 and TRBJ1-6; D possibly corresponds to TRBD1 (6 bases). The TCR originated in a woman in her forties or fifties who had recovered from COVID-19. The sample was PBMCs or T cells enriched from blood (not recorded which). CDR3 sequence reads: CASNQGLNNSPLHF. The CDR3 nucleotides read TGTGCCAGTAATCAGGGGTTGAATAATTCACCCCTCCACTTT.